These 31 T cell receptor beta chains came from one sample sequenced in a study of liver allograft versus peripheral blood T cells (TCRdb year 2020). Study-wide context: T cell receptor repertoires present within transplanted livers were compared with repertoires in the peripheral blood of liver transplant recipients.

Sequenced using an Illumina MiSeq. TCRdb trimmed public reads at Q25 via fastp, called clones via MiXCR and kept in-frame beta chains. Each entry is one CDR3 protein sequence, shown with its most common DNA and genes. The sample includes some 14,000 distinct CDR3 sequences, with under 20% observed a single time. Around 14% of the sample goes to the ten largest clones. The receptors come from a human patient who had a liver transplant. After a transplant, not all T cells may be the patient's own; some may come from the graft donor.

This clonotype was observed many times. V is TRBV6-5 and J is TRBJ1-2; D is unresolved. Trimming left V 6 bases short and J 4 bases short, with 9 bases between. CDR1 and CDR2 from the germline V gene are MNHEY and SVGAGI. The CDR3 length is 12 residues. CDR3 in amino acids: CASSTRGYGYTF. CDR3 DNA sequence: TGTGCCAGCAGCACCCGGGGCTATGGCTACACCTTC.

The chain has TRBV11-1 and TRBJ2-1; D is tentatively TRBD1 or TRBD2 (5 bases each). V lost 4 bases to trimming and J lost 4 bases, with 14 bases between them. The germline V gene has CDR1 SGHAT and CDR2 FQDESV (reference sequence). This CDR3 is built from 15 residues. CDR3 DNA sequence: TGTGCCAGCAGCTCGCCGGGACGTAGTTACAATGAGCAGTTCTTC. This translates into CASSSPGRSYNEQFF.

This clonotype has just a few counts. This chain links TRBV6-1 with TRBJ1-5, with 8 nucleotides matching TRBD1. Germline CDR1 MNHNS, CDR2 SASEGT. Losses at the gene ends were 6 bases for V and 6 bases for J; bases not matched to a gene: 7. The CDR3 consists of 14 residues. CDR3 sequence: CASRKDRGIQPQHF. The DNA for the CDR3 is TGTGCCAGCAGGAAAGACAGGGGTATTCAGCCCCAGCATTTT.

This clonotype counts as medium-sized. V usage is TRBV29-1 and J usage is TRBJ1-3; D gene unclear. Trimming left V 7 bases short and J 4 bases short, with 5 bases between. The CDR3 contains 10 residues. Germline V lookup: CDR1 SQVTM, CDR2 ANQGSEA. CDR3 in DNA: TGCAGCGCGACAGGAAACACCATATATTTT. This codes for CSATGNTIYF. The entire variable domain, with the rest obtained from reference TRBV29-1 and TRBJ1-3, is as follows: SAVISQKPSRDICQRGTSLTIQCQVDSQVTMMFWYRQQPGQSLTLIATANQGSEATYESGFVIDKFPISRPNLTFSTLTVSNMSPEDSSIYLCSATGNTIYFGEGSWLTVV.

The chain links TRBV5-4 to TRBJ2-5; possibly TRBD2 for D (7 bases). The CDR3 spans 15 residues. V was trimmed by 7 bases and J by 2 bases, leaving 18 bases between them. Germline-derived CDR1 and CDR2 are SGHNT and YYREEE (reference sequence). CDR3 sequence: CASGGAGAGQETQYF. The CDR3 bases are TGTGCCAGCGGGGGCGCGGGGGCTGGACAAGAGACCCAGTACTTC.

The chain is built from TRBV12-3 or TRBV12-4 and TRBJ2-1, with D possibly called TRBD1 or TRBD2 (5 bases each). The ends were cut back, 5 bases at V and 9 bases at J, with 23 bases in the middle. CDR3 size: 16 residues. DNA of the CDR3: TGTGCCAGCAGTCAGGTAGCAAATGTGGGGACGGGTGAGCAGTTCTTC. It specifies CASSQVANVGTGEQFF.

The chain couples TRBV28 to TRBJ1-1; possible D gene TRBD1, 5 bases. With 8 bases removed from V and 8 bases from J, the gap between germline ends came to 21 bases. The CDR3 spans 14 residues. Germline V gene data show CDR1 as MDHEN and CDR2 as SYDVKM. This CDR3 is CASGRDSDSSEAFF. In DNA, the CDR3 is TGTGCCAGCGGACGGGACTCCGATAGTTCGGAAGCTTTCTTT.

The J gene is TRBJ1-6, the V gene TRBV11-2, with 7 bases lining up with TRBD1. Looked up from germline, CDR1 is SGHAT and CDR2 is FQNNGV. The CDR3 length is 14 residues. V gave up 5 bases and J gave up 5 bases; unmatched junction bases: 3. The CDR3 DNA is TGTGCCAGCAGCACGGGACAGAATAATTCACCCCTCCACTTT. It translates to CASSTGQNNSPLHF.

This clonotype was recorded many times. The chain carries TRBV6-5 and TRBJ2-1, with 8 bases that match TRBD2. This CDR3 region has 15 residues. Looked up from germline, CDR1 is MNHEY and CDR2 is SVGAGI. Germline trimming cut 6 bases from V and 0 bases from J; bases unmatched to any gene: 4. The CDR3 here is CASRPAGGSYNEQFF. The CDR3 DNA reads TGTGCCAGCAGGCCCGCGGGGGGCTCCTACAATGAGCAGTTCTTC.

In its sample, this clonotype was seen a few times. The chain uses TRBV19 and TRBJ1-5, with TRBD1 as a possible D gene (6 bases). This CDR3 has 15 residues. Trimming pared 10 bases from V and 1 base from J, leaving 17 bases between. Germline-derived CDR1 and CDR2 are LNHDA and SQIVND (reference sequence). This CDR3 reads CATSGGRGSNQPQHF. CDR3 coding DNA: TGTGCCACCTCTGGGGGGCGGGGGAGCAATCAGCCCCAGCATTTT.

The genes are TRBV28 and TRBJ2-7; D remains ambiguous. CDR1 and CDR2 from the germline V gene are MDHEN and SYDVKM. The germline V and J ends were trimmed by 2 bases and 3 bases, with 11 bases remaining between them. The CDR3 runs 14 residues. The CDR3 region has the DNA TGTGCCAGCAGTTTAACCGGCAGAGTCTACGAGCAGTACTTC. Encoded protein: CASSLTGRVYEQYF.

By share, this clonotype counts as medium-sized. This sequence joins TRBV19 and TRBJ2-6; D is ambiguous. Deletions cut 3 bases from V and 2 bases from J, with 8 bases between. In germline, CDR1 is LNHDA, CDR2 SQIVND (reference sequence). The CDR3 has 15 residues. The CDR3 spells CASSMLWAGANVLTF. In nucleotides, the CDR3 is TGTGCCAGTAGTATGCTGTGGGCTGGGGCCAACGTCCTGACTTTC.

In its sample, this clonotype is medium-sized. The rearrangement uses TRBV24-1 and TRBJ2-1, with 8 bases identical to TRBD1. The germline V gene has CDR1 KGHDR and CDR2 SFDVKD. This CDR3 region has 12 residues. V shed 4 bases, J shed 12 bases, and the junction held 4 bases outside the gene matches. The CDR3 protein is CATSDPTGVQFF. For the CDR3, the DNA is TGTGCCACCAGTGACCCGACAGGGGTGCAGTTCTTC.

This clonotype is deemed medium-sized. The chain links TRBV27 to TRBJ1-2, with 8 bases aligning to TRBD1. The CDR3 sequence is 14 residues long. The J segment lost 10 bases and the V segment lost 4 bases, leaving 11 bases of the junction unmatched. Per the germline V gene, CDR1 is MNHEY and CDR2 is SMNVEV (reference sequence). CDR3 sequence (DNA): TGTGCCAGCAGTTCACGGACAGGGAAGGAGAACTACACCTTC. Amino acid sequence: CASSSRTGKENYTF.

CDR3 protein: CASSVGRAGSSTSGNTIYF. Written as DNA, the CDR3 is TGTGCCAGCAGCGTAGGACGAGCAGGGTCTTCTACCTCTGGAAACACCATATATTTT. The chain employs TRBV9 and TRBJ1-3, with D perhaps matching TRBD1 (5 bases). The CDR3 has 19 amino acids. From germline, CDR1 is SGDLS and CDR2 YYNGEE. Trimming took off 0 bases at V and 0 bases at J, with 19 bases between the two ends.

A few counts support this clonotype. This sequence joins TRBV6-1 and TRBJ2-3; 7 bases line up with TRBD2. This CDR3 region has 17 residues. Germline V gene data show CDR1 as MNHNS and CDR2 as SASEGT. Losses at the gene ends were 5 bases for V and 4 bases for J; bases not matched to a gene: 15. The chain's CDR3 is CASSPRAGGNGPDTQYF. The CDR3 bases are TGTGCCAGCAGTCCCCGGGCCGGGGGGAATGGCCCAGATACGCAGTATTTT.

By sample fraction, this clonotype is medium-sized. This sequence joins TRBV7-2 and TRBJ2-1; 7 nucleotides match TRBD1. V shed 5 bases and J 0 bases; nucleotides not matched to a gene: 4. Germline V gene lookup returns CDR1 SGHTA and CDR2 FQGNSA. The CDR3 sequence is 15 residues long. CDR3 protein: CASSEGQSSYNEQFF. The CDR3 region has the DNA TGTGCCAGCAGCGAGGGACAGAGCTCCTACAATGAGCAGTTCTTC.

The table lists this clonotype with many counts. V is TRBV6-5 and J is TRBJ1-1; weak D call: TRBD1 (5 bases). The V gene's germline CDR1 is MNHEY and CDR2 SVGAGI. V lost 4 bases and J lost 1, with 10 bases in between. This CDR3 has 14 amino acids. The CDR3 region has the DNA TGTGCCAGCAGTTGGGGACGGAAGAACACTGAAGCTTTCTTT. Encoded protein: CASSWGRKNTEAFF.

This clonotype was seen at least ten times. V gene TRBV10-3 combines with J gene TRBJ2-7; perhaps TRBD2 as D (6 bases). The CDR3 consists of 14 residues. Germline V gene lookup returns CDR1 ENHRY and CDR2 SYGVKD. The V end lost 9 bases, the J end lost 5 bases, and 20 bases lay between the germline ends. The CDR3 coding sequence is TGTGCCATGGCCGCGGAGGGCCGGCACAACGAGCAGTACTTC. As protein: CAMAAEGRHNEQYF.

The sample holds a few counts of this clonotype. V gene TRBV20-1 combines with J gene TRBJ1-5; weak D call: TRBD1 (6 bases). The CDR3 has 16 residues. Trimming pared 0 bases from V and 3 bases from J, leaving 15 bases between. Per germline, CDR1 DFQATT and CDR2 SNEGSKA (reference sequence). As DNA, the CDR3 is TGCAGTGCTAGAGATCAGGGGCTTGACGCCAATCAGCCCCAGCATTTT. Protein product: CSARDQGLDANQPQHF.

On this clonotype itself: One junction end does not reproduce the germline sequence, and a read error may be involved. The chain uses TRBV19 and TRBJ1-1, with a possible D match to TRBD1 (5 bases). Germline lookup yields CDR1 LNHDA and CDR2 SQIVND (reference sequence). The CDR3 covers 14 residues. CDR3 nucleotides: TGTGCCAGTGGTATCAGGGATCTGAACGCTGAAGCTTTCTTT. Residues: CASGIRDLNAEAFF. The whole variable domain, filled in from reference TRBV19 and TRBJ1-1, reads DGGITQSPKYLFRKEGQNVTLSCEQNLNHDAMYWYRQDPGQGLRLIYYSQIVNDFQKGDIAEGYSVSREKKESFPLTVTSAQKNPTAFYLCASGIRDLNAEAFFGQGTRLTVV.

This clonotype was observed many times. J is TRBJ2-3 and V is TRBV7-2; D is undetermined. Germline-derived CDR1 and CDR2 are SGHTA and FQGNSA. Trimming took 5 bases from V and 8 from J, leaving 11 bases between them. This CDR3 comprises 12 residues. CDR3 nucleotides: TGTGCCAGCAGCCTTTATAGCCGTACGCAGTATTTT. Amino acids: CASSLYSRTQYF.

This clonotype showed up just a few times. V gene TRBV7-2 combines with J gene TRBJ1-5; D is unclear. The CDR3 is 14 residues long. The V gene lost 5 bases and the J gene lost 5 bases, with 13 bases spanning the gap. CDR1 is SGHTA, CDR2 FQGNSA, per germline. This CDR3 reads CASSPDSRDQPQHF. As DNA, the CDR3 is TGTGCCAGCAGCCCGGACTCTAGGGATCAGCCCCAGCATTTT.

This clonotype was seen repeatedly, ten times or more. The J gene is TRBJ1-1, the V gene TRBV19, with TRBD1 as a possible D gene (5 bases). The length of the CDR3 is 14 residues. The germline V and J ends were trimmed by 5 bases and 2 bases, with 12 bases remaining between them. Per germline, CDR1 LNHDA and CDR2 SQIVND (reference sequence). CDR3 sequence (DNA): TGTGCCAGTAGTGCCTCAGGGCTTAACACTGAAGCTTTCTTT. It translates to CASSASGLNTEAFF.

The chain recombines TRBV14 with TRBJ2-5; D gene ambiguous. Germline CDR1 SGHDN, CDR2 FVKESK. This CDR3 contains 11 residues. V was trimmed by 2 bases and J by 4 bases, leaving 2 bases between them. Written as DNA, the CDR3 is TGTGCCAGCAGCCAATCAGAGACCCAGTACTTC. This encodes CASSQSETQYF.

This chain links TRBV28 with TRBJ1-2; possibly TRBD1 for D (6 bases). Germline lookup yields CDR1 MDHEN and CDR2 SYDVKM. Trimming removed 6 bases at V and 5 bases at J, with 13 bases between. CDR3 length equals 13 residues. For the CDR3, the DNA is TGTGCCAGCAGCAGGGGAGTCGCTTATGGCTACACCTTC. It specifies CASSRGVAYGYTF.

This clonotype was recorded many times. The gene calls are TRBV7-2 and TRBJ2-7, with TRBD2 identical over 7 bases. V lost 4 bases to trimming and J lost 2 bases; unmatched junction nucleotides: 2. Germline CDR1 reads SGHTA; CDR2 reads FQGNSA. The CDR3 totals 13 residues. The CDR3 is CASSWGGTYEQYF. The DNA for the CDR3 is TGTGCCAGCAGCTGGGGGGGGACCTACGAGCAGTACTTC.

The chain recombines TRBV19 with TRBJ2-7; 10 bases are shared with TRBD2. Germline lookup yields CDR1 LNHDA and CDR2 SQIVND (reference sequence). Unmatched junction bases numbered 6, after V lost 4 bases and J lost 3 bases. The CDR3 extends over 15 amino acids. CDR3 nucleotides: TGTGCCAGTAGTACTCGGACTAGCGGATACTACGAGCAGTACTTC. As protein: CASSTRTSGYYEQYF.

The chain combines TRBV28 with TRBJ2-5; 7 bases match TRBD2. The CDR3 spans 15 residues. The V segment lost 2 bases and the J segment 5 bases; nucleotides outside the gene matches: 8. CDR1 and CDR2 (germline): MDHEN, SYDVKM. This CDR3 is CASSLGGGRSETQYF. Here the CDR3 DNA reads TGTGCCAGCAGTTTAGGGGGGGGGAGATCGGAGACCCAGTACTTC.

This clonotype was seen many times. The chain links TRBV27 to TRBJ2-1; perhaps TRBD2 as D (6 bases). CDR3 length equals 17 residues. Germline CDR1 reads MNHEY; CDR2 reads SMNVEV (reference sequence). V was cut by 2 bases and J by 8 bases, with 22 bases left in between. The CDR3 sequence is CASSLLRDSSLVDEQFF. CDR3 DNA sequence: TGTGCCAGCAGTTTACTCCGGGACTCCTCGCTGGTCGATGAGCAGTTCTTC.

The table lists this clonotype with many counts. V gene TRBV28 combines with J gene TRBJ1-4, with D tentatively TRBD1 (6 bases). V was clipped by 5 bases and J by 4 bases, with 20 bases between them. Germline lookup yields CDR1 MDHEN and CDR2 SYDVKM. The CDR3 covers 17 residues. CDR3 sequence: CASSGGGIGQFNEKLFF. The CDR3 DNA follows: TGTGCCAGCAGTGGGGGGGGGATTGGACAGTTTAATGAAAAACTGTTTTTT.